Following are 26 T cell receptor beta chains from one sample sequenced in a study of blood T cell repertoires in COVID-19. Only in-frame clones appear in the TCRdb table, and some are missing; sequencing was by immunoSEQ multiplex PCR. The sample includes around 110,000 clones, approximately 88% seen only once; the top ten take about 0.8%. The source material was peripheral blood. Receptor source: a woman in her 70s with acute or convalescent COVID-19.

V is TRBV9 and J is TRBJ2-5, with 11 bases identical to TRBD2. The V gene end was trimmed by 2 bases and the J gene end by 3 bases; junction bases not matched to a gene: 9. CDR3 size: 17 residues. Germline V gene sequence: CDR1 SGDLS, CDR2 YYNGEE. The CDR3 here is CASSVSTSGMPEETQYF. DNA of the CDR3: TGTGCCAGCAGCGTTTCGACTAGCGGGATGCCAGAAGAGACCCAGTACTTC.

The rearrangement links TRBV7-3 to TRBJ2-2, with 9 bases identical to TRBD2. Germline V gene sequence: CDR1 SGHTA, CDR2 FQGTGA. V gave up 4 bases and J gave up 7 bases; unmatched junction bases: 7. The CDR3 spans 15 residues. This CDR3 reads CASSSFSGGDGELFF. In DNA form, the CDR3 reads TGTGCCAGCAGCTCGTTTAGCGGGGGTGACGGGGAGCTGTTTTTT.

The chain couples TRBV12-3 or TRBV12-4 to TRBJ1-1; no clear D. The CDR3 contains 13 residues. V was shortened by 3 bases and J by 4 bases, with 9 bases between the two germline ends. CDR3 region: CASSFQRTTEAFF. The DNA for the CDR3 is TGTGCCAGCAGTTTCCAGCGTACCACTGAAGCTTTCTTT.

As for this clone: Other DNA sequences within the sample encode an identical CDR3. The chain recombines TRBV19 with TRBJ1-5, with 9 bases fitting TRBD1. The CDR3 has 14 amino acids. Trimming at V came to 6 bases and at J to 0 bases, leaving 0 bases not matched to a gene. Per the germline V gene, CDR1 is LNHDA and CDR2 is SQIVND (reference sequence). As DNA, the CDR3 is TGTGCCAGTAGGGGACAGGGTAGCAATCAGCCCCAGCATTTT. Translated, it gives CASRGQGSNQPQHF.

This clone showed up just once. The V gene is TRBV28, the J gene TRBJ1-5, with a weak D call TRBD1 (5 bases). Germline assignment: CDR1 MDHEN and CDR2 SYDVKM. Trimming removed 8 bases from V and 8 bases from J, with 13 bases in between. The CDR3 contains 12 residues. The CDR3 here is CASFGGGEPQHF. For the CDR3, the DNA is TGTGCCAGCTTCGGGGGAGGGGAGCCCCAGCATTTT.

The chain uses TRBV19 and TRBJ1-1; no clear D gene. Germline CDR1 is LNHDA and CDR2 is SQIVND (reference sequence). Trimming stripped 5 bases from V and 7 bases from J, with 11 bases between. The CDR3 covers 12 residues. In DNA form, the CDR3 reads TGTGCCAGTAGTCCCTCGACGGGTGAAGCTTTCTTT. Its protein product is CASSPSTGEAFF.

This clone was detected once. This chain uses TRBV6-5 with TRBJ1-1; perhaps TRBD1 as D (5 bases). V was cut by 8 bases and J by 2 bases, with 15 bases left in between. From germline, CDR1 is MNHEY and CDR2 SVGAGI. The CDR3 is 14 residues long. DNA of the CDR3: TGTGCCAGCGCCAAGGGAGGGGTTAACACTGAAGCTTTCTTT. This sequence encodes CASAKGGVNTEAFF.

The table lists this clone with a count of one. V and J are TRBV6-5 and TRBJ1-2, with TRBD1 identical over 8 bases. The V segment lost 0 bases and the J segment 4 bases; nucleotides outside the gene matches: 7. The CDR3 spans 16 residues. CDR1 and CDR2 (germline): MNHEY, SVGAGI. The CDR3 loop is CASSYSRAGGAYGYTF. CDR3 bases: TGTGCCAGCAGTTACTCGAGGGCAGGGGGCGCCTATGGCTACACCTTC.

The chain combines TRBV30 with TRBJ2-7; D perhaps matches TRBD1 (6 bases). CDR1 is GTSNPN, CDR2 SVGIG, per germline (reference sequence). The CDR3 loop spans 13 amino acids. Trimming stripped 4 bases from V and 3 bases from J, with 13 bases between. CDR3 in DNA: TGTGCCTGGATTGAACTAGGGGGCTACGAGCAGTACTTC. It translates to CAWIELGGYEQYF.

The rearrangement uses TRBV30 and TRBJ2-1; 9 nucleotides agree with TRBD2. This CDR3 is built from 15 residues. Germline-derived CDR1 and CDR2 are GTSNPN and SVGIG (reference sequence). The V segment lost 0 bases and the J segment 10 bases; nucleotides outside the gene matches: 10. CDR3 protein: CAWSVGLAGTGEQFF. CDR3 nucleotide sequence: TGTGCCTGGAGTGTAGGGCTAGCGGGAACTGGGGAGCAGTTCTTC.

The chain's CDR3 is CASSLGLTGRLATQYF. DNA for the CDR3: TGTGCCAGCAGCTTAGGGCTCACGGGTAGATTAGCTACGCAGTATTTT. V and J are TRBV7-8 and TRBJ2-3, with D unresolved. With 1 base removed from V and 8 bases from J, the gap between germline ends came to 19 bases. Germline CDR1 SGHVS, CDR2 FQNEAQ. There are 16 residues in the CDR3.

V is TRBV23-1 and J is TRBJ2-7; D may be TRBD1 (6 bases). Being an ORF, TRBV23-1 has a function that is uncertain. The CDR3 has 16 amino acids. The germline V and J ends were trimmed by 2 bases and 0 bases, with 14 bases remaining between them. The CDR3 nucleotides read TGCGCCAGCAGTCAAGGAAACAGGGAGAGCTCCTACGAGCAGTACTTC. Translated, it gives CASSQGNRESSYEQYF.

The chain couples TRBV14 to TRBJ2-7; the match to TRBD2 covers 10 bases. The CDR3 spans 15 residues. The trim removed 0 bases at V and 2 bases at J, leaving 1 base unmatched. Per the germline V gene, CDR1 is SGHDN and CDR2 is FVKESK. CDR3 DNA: TGTGCCAGCAGCCAAGAACTAGCGGGACCCTACGAGCAGTACTTC. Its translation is CASSQELAGPYEQYF.

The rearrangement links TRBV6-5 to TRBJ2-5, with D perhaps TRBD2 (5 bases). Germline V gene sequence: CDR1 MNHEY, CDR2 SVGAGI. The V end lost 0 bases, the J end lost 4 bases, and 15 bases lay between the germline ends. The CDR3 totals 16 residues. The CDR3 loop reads CASSYSGSIVPETQYF. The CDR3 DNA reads TGTGCCAGCAGTTACTCTGGGAGCATAGTTCCAGAGACCCAGTACTTC.

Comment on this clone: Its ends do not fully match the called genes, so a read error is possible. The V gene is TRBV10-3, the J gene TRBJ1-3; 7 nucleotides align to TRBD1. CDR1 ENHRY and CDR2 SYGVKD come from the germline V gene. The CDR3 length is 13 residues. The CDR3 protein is CAISELQGNTIYF. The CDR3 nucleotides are TGTGCCATCAGCGAGTTACAGGGGAACACCATATATTTT.

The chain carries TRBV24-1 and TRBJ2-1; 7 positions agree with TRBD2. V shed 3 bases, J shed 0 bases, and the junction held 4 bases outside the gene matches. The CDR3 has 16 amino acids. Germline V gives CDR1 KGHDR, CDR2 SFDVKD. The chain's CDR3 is CATSDSGASSYNEQFF. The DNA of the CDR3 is TGTGCCACCAGTGATAGCGGGGCCAGCTCCTACAATGAGCAGTTCTTC.

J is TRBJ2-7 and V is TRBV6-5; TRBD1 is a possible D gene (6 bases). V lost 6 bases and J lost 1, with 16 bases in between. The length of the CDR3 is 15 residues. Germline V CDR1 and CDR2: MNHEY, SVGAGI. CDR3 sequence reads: CASRDRDKVSYEQYF. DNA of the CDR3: TGTGCCAGCAGGGACCGGGACAAGGTGTCCTACGAGCAGTACTTC.

CDR3 in amino acids: CAISETGLAGKRVPDTQYF. In DNA, the CDR3 is TGTGCCATCAGTGAAACGGGTCTAGCGGGTAAGCGGGTCCCAGATACGCAGTATTTT. The chain links TRBV10-3 to TRBJ2-3; 8 bases fit TRBD2. V trimming: 3 bases; J trimming: 4 bases; junction bases outside the gene matches: 18. The germline CDR1 and CDR2 sequences are ENHRY and SYGVKD. This CDR3 comprises 19 residues.

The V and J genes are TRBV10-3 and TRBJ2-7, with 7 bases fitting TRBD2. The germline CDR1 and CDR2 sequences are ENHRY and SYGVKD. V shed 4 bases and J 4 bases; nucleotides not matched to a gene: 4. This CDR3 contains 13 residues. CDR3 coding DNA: TGTGCCATCAGTGGGGGAGGGTTTTACGAGCAGTACTTC. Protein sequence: CAISGGGFYEQYF.

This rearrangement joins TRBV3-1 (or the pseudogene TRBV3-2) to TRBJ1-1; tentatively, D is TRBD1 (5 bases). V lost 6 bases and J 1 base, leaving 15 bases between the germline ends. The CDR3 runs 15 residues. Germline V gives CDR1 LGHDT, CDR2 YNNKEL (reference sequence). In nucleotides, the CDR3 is TGTGCCAGCAGTCTACGGCCTGGACAGAACACTGAAGCTTTCTTT. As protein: CASSLRPGQNTEAFF.

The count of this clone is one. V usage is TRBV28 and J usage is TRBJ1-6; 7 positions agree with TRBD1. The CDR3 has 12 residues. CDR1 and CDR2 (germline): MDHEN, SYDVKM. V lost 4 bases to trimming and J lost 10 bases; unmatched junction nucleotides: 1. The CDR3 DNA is TGTGCCAGCAGTTCGGGACAGTCACCCCTCCACTTT. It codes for CASSSGQSPLHF.

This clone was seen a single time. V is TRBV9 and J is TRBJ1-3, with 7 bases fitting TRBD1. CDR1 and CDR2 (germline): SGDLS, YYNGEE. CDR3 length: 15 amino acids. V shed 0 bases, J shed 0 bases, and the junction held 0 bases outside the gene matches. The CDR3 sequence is CASSVEGASGNTIYF. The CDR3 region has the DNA TGTGCCAGCAGCGTAGAGGGGGCCTCTGGAAACACCATATATTTT.

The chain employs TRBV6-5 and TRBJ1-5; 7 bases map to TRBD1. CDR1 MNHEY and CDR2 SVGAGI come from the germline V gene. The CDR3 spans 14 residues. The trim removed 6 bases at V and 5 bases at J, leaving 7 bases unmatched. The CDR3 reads CASRADRAHQPQHF. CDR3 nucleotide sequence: TGTGCCAGCAGAGCCGACAGGGCGCATCAGCCCCAGCATTTT.

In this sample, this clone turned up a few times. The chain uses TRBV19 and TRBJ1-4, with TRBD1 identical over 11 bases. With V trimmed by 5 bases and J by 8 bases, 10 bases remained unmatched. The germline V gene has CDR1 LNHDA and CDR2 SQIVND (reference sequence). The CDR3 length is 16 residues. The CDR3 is CASSLGLGQGDEKLFF. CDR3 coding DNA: TGTGCCAGTAGTCTTGGCCTGGGACAGGGGGACGAAAAACTGTTTTTT.

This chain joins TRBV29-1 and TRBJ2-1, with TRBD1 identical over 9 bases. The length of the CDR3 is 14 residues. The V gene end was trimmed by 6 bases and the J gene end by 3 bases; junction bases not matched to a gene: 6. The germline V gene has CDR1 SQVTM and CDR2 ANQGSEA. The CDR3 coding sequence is TGCAGCGTCCGGGACAGGGCCCTCTACAATGAGCAGTTCTTC. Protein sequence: CSVRDRALYNEQFF.

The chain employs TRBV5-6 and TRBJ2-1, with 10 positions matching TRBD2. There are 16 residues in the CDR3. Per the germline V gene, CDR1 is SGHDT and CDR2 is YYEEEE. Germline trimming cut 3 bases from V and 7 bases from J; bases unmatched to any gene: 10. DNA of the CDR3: TGTGCCAGCAGCTGGGGCCTAGCGGGAGTTAAAAATGAGCAGTTCTTC. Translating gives CASSWGLAGVKNEQFF.